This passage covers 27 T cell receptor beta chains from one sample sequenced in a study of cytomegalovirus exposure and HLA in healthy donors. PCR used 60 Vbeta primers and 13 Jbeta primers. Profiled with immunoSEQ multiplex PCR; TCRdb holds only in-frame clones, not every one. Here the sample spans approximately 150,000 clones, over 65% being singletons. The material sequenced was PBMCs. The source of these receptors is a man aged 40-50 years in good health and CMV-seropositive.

CDR3: CASSQLAGATGELFF. CDR3 nucleotide sequence: TGTGCCAGCAGCCAACTAGCGGGAGCCACCGGGGAGCTGTTTTTT. The V gene is TRBV6-4, the J gene TRBJ2-2, with 11 bases aligning to TRBD2. V trimming: 6 bases; J trimming: 4 bases; junction bases outside the gene matches: 4. The CDR3 has 15 residues. CDR1 is MRHNA and CDR2 is SNTAGT in the germline V gene.

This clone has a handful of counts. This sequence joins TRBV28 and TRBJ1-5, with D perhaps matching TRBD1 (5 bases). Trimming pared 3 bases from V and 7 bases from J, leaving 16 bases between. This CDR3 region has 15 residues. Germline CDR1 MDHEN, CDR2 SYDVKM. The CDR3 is CASSFAAGRDQPQHF. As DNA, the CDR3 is TGTGCCAGCAGTTTCGCGGCAGGGAGGGACCAGCCCCAGCATTTT. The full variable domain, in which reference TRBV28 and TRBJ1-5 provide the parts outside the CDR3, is DVKVTQSSRYLVKRTGEKVFLECVQDMDHENMFWYRQDPGLGLRLIYFSYDVKMKEKGDIPEGYSVSREKKERFSLILESASTNQTSMYLCASSFAAGRDQPQHFGDGTRLSIL.

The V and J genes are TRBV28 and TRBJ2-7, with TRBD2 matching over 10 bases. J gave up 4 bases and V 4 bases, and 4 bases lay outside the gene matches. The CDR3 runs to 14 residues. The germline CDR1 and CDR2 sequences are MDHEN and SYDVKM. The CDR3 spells CASSSAGGPYEQYF. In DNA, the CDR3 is TGTGCCAGCAGTTCAGCGGGAGGGCCTTACGAGCAGTACTTC.

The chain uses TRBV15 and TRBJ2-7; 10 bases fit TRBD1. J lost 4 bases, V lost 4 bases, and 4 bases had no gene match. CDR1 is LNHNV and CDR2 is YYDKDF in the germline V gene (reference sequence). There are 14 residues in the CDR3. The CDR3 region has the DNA TGTGCCACCAGCAACCGGGACAGGGGTTACGAGCAGTACTTC. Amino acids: CATSNRDRGYEQYF.

The CDR3 coding sequence is TGTGCCAGCAGTCTTAACCCCCCCGGGACTAGCGGGGGGAGCCCCCTCCCAGATACGCAGTATTTT. It codes for CASSLNPPGTSGGSPLPDTQYF. This chain connects TRBV27 to TRBJ2-3, with 15 bases that match TRBD2. V gave up 5 bases and J gave up 4 bases; unmatched junction bases: 22. Germline assignment: CDR1 MNHEY and CDR2 SMNVEV (reference sequence). This CDR3 is built from 22 residues.

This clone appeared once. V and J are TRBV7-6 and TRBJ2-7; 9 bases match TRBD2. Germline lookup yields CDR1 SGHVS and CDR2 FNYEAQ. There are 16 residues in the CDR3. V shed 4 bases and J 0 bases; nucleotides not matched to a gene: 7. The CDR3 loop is CASSSPSGVSSYEQYF. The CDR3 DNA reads TGTGCCAGCAGCTCGCCTAGCGGGGTGAGCTCCTACGAGCAGTACTTC.

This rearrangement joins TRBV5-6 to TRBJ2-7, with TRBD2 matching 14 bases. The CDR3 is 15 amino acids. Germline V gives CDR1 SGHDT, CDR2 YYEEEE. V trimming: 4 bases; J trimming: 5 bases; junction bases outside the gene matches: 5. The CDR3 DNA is TGTGCCAGCAGCGTGGGACTAGCGGGAGTGGACGAGCAGTACTTC. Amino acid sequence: CASSVGLAGVDEQYF.

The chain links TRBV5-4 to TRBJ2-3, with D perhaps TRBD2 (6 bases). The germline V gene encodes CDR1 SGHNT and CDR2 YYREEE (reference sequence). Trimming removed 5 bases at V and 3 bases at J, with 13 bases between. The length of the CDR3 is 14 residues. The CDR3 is CASRRESSTDTQYF. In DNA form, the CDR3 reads TGTGCCAGCAGACGGGAGTCGAGTACAGATACGCAGTATTTT.

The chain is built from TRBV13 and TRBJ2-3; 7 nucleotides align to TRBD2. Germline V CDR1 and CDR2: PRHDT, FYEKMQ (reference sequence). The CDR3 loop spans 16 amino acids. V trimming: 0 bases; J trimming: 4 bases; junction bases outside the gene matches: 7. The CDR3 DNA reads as TGTGCCAGCAGCTTAGGCCTGAGGGAGGGCCCAGATACGCAGTATTTT. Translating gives CASSLGLREGPDTQYF.

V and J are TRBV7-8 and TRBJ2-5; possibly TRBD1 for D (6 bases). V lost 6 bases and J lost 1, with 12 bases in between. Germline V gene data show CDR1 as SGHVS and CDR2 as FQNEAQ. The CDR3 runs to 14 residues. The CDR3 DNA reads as TGTGCCAGCAGATCAAGGGGGAGCCAAGAGACCCAGTACTTC. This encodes CASRSRGSQETQYF. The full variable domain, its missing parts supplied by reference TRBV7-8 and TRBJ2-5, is GAGVSQSPRYKVAKRGQDVALRCDPISGHVSLFWYQQALGQGPEFLTYFQNEAQLDKSGLPSDRFFAERPEGSVSTLKIQRTQQEDSAVYLCASRSRGSQETQYFGPGTRLLVL.

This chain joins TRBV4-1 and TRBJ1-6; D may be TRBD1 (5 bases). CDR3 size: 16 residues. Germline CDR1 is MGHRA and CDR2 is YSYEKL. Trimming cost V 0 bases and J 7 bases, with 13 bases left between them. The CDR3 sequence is CASSQDPARANSPLHF. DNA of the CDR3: TGCGCCAGCAGCCAAGATCCAGCCAGGGCGAATTCACCCCTCCACTTT.

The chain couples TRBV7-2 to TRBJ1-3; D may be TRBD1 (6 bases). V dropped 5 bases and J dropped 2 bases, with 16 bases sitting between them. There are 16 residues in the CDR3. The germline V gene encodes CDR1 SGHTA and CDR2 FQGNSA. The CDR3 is CASSRLGQGTGNTIYF. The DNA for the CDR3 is TGTGCCAGCAGCCGACTCGGCCAGGGGACTGGAAACACCATATATTTT.

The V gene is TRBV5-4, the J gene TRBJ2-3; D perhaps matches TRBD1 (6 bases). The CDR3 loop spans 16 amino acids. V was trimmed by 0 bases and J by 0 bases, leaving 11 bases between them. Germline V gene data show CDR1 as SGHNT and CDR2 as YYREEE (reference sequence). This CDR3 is CASSLDAGASTDTQYF. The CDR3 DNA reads TGTGCCAGCAGCTTGGACGCAGGGGCTAGCACAGATACGCAGTATTTT.

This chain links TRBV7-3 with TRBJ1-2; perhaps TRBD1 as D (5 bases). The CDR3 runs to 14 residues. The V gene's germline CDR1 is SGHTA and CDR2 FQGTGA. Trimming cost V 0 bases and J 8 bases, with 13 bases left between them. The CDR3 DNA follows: TGTGCCAGCAGCTTAACCCACGGGGGGGAAGGCTACACCTTC. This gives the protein CASSLTHGGEGYTF.

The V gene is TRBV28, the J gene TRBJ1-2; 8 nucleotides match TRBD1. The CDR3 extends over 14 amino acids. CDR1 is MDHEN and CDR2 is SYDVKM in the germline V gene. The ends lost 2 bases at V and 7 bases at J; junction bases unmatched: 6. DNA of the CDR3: TGTGCCAGCAGTTTAATGCAGGGGGCGCGTGGCTACACCTTC. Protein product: CASSLMQGARGYTF.

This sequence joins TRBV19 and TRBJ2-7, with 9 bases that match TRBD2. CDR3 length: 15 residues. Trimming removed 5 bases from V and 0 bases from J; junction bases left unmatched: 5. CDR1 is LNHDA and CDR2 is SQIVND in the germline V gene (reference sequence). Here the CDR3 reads CASSLSGRSSYEQYF. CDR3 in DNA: TGTGCCAGTAGTTTAAGCGGGAGGTCCTCCTACGAGCAGTACTTC.

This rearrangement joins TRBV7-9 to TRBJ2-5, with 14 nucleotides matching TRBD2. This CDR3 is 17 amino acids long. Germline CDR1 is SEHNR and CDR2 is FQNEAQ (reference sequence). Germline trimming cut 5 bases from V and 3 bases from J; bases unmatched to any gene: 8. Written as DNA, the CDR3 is TGTGCCAGCAGCCCGAAAGGGACTAGCGGGAGAGAAGAGACCCAGTACTTC. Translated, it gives CASSPKGTSGREETQYF.

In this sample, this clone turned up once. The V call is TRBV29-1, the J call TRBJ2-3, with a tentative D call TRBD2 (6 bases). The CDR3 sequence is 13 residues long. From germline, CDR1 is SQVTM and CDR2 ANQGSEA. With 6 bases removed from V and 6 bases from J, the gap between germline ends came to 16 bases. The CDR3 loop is CSVGASSVDTQYF. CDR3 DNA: TGCAGCGTCGGAGCATCTAGCGTGGATACGCAGTATTTT.

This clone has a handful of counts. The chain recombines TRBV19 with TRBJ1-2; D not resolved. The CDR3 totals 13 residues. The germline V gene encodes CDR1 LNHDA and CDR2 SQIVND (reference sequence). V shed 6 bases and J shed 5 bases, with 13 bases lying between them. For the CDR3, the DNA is TGTGCCAGTAGCCCTACAGCCTCATATGGCTACACCTTC. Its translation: CASSPTASYGYTF.

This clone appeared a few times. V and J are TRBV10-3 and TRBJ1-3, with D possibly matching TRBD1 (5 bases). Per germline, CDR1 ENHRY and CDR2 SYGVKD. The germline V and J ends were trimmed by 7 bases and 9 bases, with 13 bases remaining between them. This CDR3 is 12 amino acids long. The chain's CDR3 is CAIKTNGGTIYF. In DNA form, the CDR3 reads TGTGCCATCAAGACAAACGGGGGCACCATATATTTT.

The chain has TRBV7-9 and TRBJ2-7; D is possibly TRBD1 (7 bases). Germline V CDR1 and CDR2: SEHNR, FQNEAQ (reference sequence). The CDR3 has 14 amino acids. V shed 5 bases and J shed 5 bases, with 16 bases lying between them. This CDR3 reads CASSPRQGGNEQYF. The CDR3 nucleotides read TGTGCCAGCAGCCCACGACAGGGAGGAAACGAGCAGTACTTC.

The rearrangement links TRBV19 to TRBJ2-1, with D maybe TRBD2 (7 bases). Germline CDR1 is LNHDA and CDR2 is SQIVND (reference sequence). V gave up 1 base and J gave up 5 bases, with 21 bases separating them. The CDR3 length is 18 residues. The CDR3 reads CASSIGRGGGWGDNEQFF. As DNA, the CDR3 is TGTGCCAGTAGTATAGGAAGGGGAGGGGGATGGGGGGACAATGAGCAGTTCTTC.

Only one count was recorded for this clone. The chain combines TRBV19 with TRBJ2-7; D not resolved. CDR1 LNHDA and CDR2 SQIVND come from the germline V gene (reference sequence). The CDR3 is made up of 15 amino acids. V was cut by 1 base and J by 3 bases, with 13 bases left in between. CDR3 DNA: TGTGCCAGTAGTATAGGTACTGGAGCATTCTACGAGCAGTACTTC. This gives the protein CASSIGTGAFYEQYF.

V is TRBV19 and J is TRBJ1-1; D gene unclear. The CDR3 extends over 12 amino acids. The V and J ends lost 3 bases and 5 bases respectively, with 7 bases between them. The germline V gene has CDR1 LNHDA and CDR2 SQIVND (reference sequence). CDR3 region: CASSIAGTEAFF. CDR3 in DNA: TGTGCCAGTAGTATCGCGGGGACTGAAGCTTTCTTT.

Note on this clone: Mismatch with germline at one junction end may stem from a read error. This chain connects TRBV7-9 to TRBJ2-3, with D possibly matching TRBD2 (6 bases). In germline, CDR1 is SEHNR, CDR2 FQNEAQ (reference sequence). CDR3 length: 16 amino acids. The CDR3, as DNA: TGTTCCAGCAGCTTGAGTAGCGGCCTTAGCACAGATACGCAGTATTTT. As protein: CSSSLSSGLSTDTQYF.

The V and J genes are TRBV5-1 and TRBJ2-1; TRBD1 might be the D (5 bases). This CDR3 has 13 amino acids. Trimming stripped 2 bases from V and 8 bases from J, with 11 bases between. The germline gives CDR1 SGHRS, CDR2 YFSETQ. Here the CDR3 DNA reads TGCGCCAGCAGCTTTCATGTAGGGGATGAGCAGTTCTTC. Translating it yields CASSFHVGDEQFF.

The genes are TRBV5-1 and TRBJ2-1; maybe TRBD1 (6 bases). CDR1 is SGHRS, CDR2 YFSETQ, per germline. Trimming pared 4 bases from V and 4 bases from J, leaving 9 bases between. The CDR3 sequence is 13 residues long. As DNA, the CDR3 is TGCGCCAGCAGCCAAGGACAGTACAATGAGCAGTTCTTC. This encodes CASSQGQYNEQFF.